This T cell receptor beta chain was sequenced for a study of cytomegalovirus exposure and HLA in healthy donors. Across the study: Across more than 350 genotyped donors, approximately 81% landed in the Caucasian-associated ancestry cluster. Overall study results and limits: More clonal expansion characterized HLA-associated TCR beta chains than equally common others in a later analysis.

Unrecorded immune exposure was likely among donors, who were nominally healthy when sampled. V dropped 10 bases and J dropped 1 base, with 12 bases sitting between them. The CDR3 has 13 amino acids. The germline gives CDR1 MNHEY, CDR2 SVGAGI. The PCR employed 60 Vbeta primers together with 13 Jbeta primers. Authors' analysis steps: In a later analysis, the count reached roughly 80 million unique TCR beta chains, with about 12 million shared. Clones were read by immunoSEQ multiplex PCR, and TCRdb kept only the in-frame ones, dropping some. V and J calls and clone size follow that table, whereas D and trimming were derived from the DNA. The sample consists of 150,000 to 180,000 clones, around 80% of them appearing once. With respect to this clone: Its antigen is unidentified.

Specimen: PBMCs. V is TRBV6-5 and J is TRBJ2-3; D may be TRBD2 (5 bases). The clonotype comes from a man aged 18 to 30 in good health and CMV-seronegative. CDR3 coding DNA: TGTGCCACCCGAGAGGGCGGCACAGATACGCAGTATTTT. The encoded protein is CATREGGTDTQYF.